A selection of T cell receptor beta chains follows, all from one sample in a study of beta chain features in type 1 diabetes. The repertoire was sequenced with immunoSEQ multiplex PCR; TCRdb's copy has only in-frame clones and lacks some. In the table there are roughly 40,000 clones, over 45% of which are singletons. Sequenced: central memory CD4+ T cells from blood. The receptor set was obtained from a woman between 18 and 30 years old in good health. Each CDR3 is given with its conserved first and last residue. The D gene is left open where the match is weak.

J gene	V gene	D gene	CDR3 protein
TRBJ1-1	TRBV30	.	CAWLGGQAFF
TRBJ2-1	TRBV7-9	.	CASSLVGNEQFF
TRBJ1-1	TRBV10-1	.	CASRRGMNTEAFF
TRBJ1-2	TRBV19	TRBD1	CASSPRAIGTGLGTF
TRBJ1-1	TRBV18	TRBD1	CASSPLRDRGTEAFF
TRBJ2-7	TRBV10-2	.	CASQPQTATYEQYF
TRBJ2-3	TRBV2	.	CAGTRQGKATDTQYF
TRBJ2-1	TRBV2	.	CAKGAQEQFF
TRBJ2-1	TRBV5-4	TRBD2	CASSLALASGGPQFF
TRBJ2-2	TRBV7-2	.	CASSSLYGELFF
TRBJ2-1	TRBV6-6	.	CASGPSTNEQFF